In this sample, the clone carrying this TCR beta chain turned up many times. Its matching antigen is unknown. Template switching by 5'RACE produced TCR cDNA, adding a universal primer site and UMIs. Using its own MiXCR run on the 5' RACE reads, TCRdb lists one record per CDR3 protein. Altogether about 75,000 distinct CDR3 sequences are present, more than 5.5% being singletons, with the ten largest covering approximately 30%. The length of the CDR3 is 13 residues. Per the germline V gene, CDR1 is SGHDT and CDR2 is YYEEEE. Trimming removed 2 bases at V and 4 bases at J, with 8 bases between. The sample is drawn from a study of T cells after yellow fever vaccination. Broader study findings: The secondary response was weaker, and its peak arrived faster, on day 5 versus 15. Most clones from primary vaccination were detected again post-booster (around 95% CD4, about 88% CD8).

This clonotype originated in a man aged 18 to 30 who received the YFV17D yellow fever vaccine. Material: CD8+ T cells sorted from PBMCs, obtained 10 days after the first yellow fever vaccination. The rearrangement uses TRBV5-6 and TRBJ2-3; D is possibly TRBD2 (7 bases). CDR3 protein: CASSFGGPDTQYF. CDR3 DNA sequence: TGTGCCAGCAGCTTCGGGGGGCCAGATACGCAGTATTTT.